Listed below are T cell receptor beta chains from one sample, sequenced in a study of technical replicates of blood from a handful of donors. TCRdb's copy holds only in-frame clones and misses some; the assay was immunoSEQ multiplex PCR. The table records about 98,000 clones, around 95% of them present only once. Input material: T cells isolated from PBMCs. These receptors came from a human donor in good health. Both conserved end residues are part of each CDR3. Each record gives: J gene, V gene, clone size, CDR3 length, D gene, CDR3 DNA, CDR3 protein. The D gene is left open where the match is weak. Clone sizes are given selectively: once, few, many, or a class where the clone is expanded.

J gene: TRBJ1-1; V gene: TRBV6-4; clone size: .; CDR3 length: 14; D gene: .; CDR3 DNA: TGTGCCAGCAAGGCTGACGGTGGGCGCACTGAAGCTTTCTTT; CDR3 protein: CASKADGGRTEAFF
J gene: TRBJ2-2; V gene: TRBV7-6; clone size: .; CDR3 length: 17; D gene: .; CDR3 DNA: TGTGCCAGCAGCTTAGTGGTTGCGGAGGCGAACACCGGGGAGCTGTTTTTT; CDR3 protein: CASSLVVAEANTGELFF
J gene: TRBJ1-1; V gene: TRBV27; clone size: .; CDR3 length: 12; D gene: .; CDR3 DNA: TGTGCCAGCCGGGAGGGGAACACTGAAGCTTTCTTT; CDR3 protein: CASREGNTEAFF
J gene: TRBJ2-3; V gene: TRBV5-1; clone size: .; CDR3 length: 14; D gene: .; CDR3 DNA: TGCGCCAGCAGCTTCAGGGCAGCCACAGATACGCAGTATTTT; CDR3 protein: CASSFRAATDTQYF
J gene: TRBJ2-1; V gene: TRBV7-2; clone size: .; CDR3 length: 15; D gene: .; CDR3 DNA: TGTGCCAGCAGCCTCGACGGGACATATTACAATGAGCAGTTCTTC; CDR3 protein: CASSLDGTYYNEQFF
J gene: TRBJ1-1; V gene: TRBV6-6; clone size: .; CDR3 length: 13; D gene: TRBD1; CDR3 DNA: TGTGCCAGCACCACATCCAGGGGGTCTGAAGCTTTCTTT; CDR3 protein: CASTTSRGSEAFF
J gene: TRBJ1-3; V gene: TRBV7-6; clone size: .; CDR3 length: 16; D gene: TRBD1; CDR3 DNA: TGTGCCAGCAGCTTAAGGACAGGGGACTCTGGAAACACCATATATTTT; CDR3 protein: CASSLRTGDSGNTIYF
J gene: TRBJ2-3; V gene: TRBV15; clone size: .; CDR3 length: 15; D gene: TRBD2; CDR3 DNA: TGTGCCACCAGCAGAGATGGGGGGGGCACAGATACGCAGTATTTT; CDR3 protein: CATSRDGGGTDTQYF
J gene: TRBJ1-6; V gene: TRBV6-1; clone size: once; CDR3 length: 15; D gene: TRBD1; CDR3 DNA: TGTGCCAGCAGTGAAACTACAGGGGCGCCAGCACCCCTCCACTTT; CDR3 protein: CASSETTGAPAPLHF
J gene: TRBJ1-1; V gene: TRBV6-6; clone size: .; CDR3 length: 14; D gene: TRBD1; CDR3 DNA: TGTGCCAGCAGTACGGACAGGGCCTTAATAGGAGCTTTCTTT; CDR3 protein: CASSTDRALIGAFF
J gene: TRBJ2-1; V gene: TRBV2; clone size: .; CDR3 length: 16; D gene: TRBD2; CDR3 DNA: TGTGCCAGCTTTCGGGCTAGCGGGAGGACCTACAATGAGCAGTTCTTC; CDR3 protein: CASFRASGRTYNEQFF
J gene: TRBJ2-1; V gene: TRBV11-2; clone size: .; CDR3 length: 13; D gene: .; CDR3 DNA: TGTGCCAGCAGCTTAGTCATACAGGGCGAGCAGTTCTTC; CDR3 protein: CASSLVIQGEQFF
J gene: TRBJ1-1; V gene: TRBV5-1; clone size: .; CDR3 length: 15; D gene: .; CDR3 DNA: TGCGCCAGCAGCCCTCCAGGTACGCGGAACACTGAAGCTTTCTTT; CDR3 protein: CASSPPGTRNTEAFF
J gene: TRBJ1-3; V gene: TRBV19; clone size: .; CDR3 length: 15; D gene: .; CDR3 DNA: TGTGCCAGTAGGGAGCTAGCCCGCTCTGGAAACACCATATATTTT; CDR3 protein: CASRELARSGNTIYF
J gene: TRBJ1-2; V gene: TRBV7-9; clone size: .; CDR3 length: 14; D gene: .; CDR3 DNA: TGTGCCAGCAGCTTAGCTACAAATCAGTATGGCTACACCTTC; CDR3 protein: CASSLATNQYGYTF
J gene: TRBJ2-5; V gene: TRBV5-1; clone size: .; CDR3 length: 15; D gene: TRBD2; CDR3 DNA: TGCGCCAGCAGCTTGCCGCGGGGGGACCCAGAGACCCAGTACTTC; CDR3 protein: CASSLPRGDPETQYF
J gene: TRBJ1-6; V gene: TRBV27; clone size: .; CDR3 length: 14; D gene: TRBD1; CDR3 DNA: TGTGCCAGCAGCTGGGACAGGGTGAATTCACCCCTCCACTTT; CDR3 protein: CASSWDRVNSPLHF
J gene: TRBJ1-4; V gene: TRBV10-3; clone size: .; CDR3 length: 13; D gene: TRBD1; CDR3 DNA: TGTGCCACCACGGGACAGGCTAATGAAAAACTGTTTTTT; CDR3 protein: CATTGQANEKLFF
J gene: TRBJ2-7; V gene: TRBV5-4; clone size: once; CDR3 length: 17; D gene: TRBD2; CDR3 DNA: TGTGCCAGCAGCTCGCTAGCGGGGGGGATTCCCCCCTACGAGCAGTACTTC; CDR3 protein: CASSSLAGGIPPYEQYF
J gene: TRBJ2-1; V gene: TRBV30; clone size: .; CDR3 length: 13; D gene: TRBD1; CDR3 DNA: TGTGCCTGGGTGGGACAGGTATACAATGAGCAGTTCTTC; CDR3 protein: CAWVGQVYNEQFF
J gene: TRBJ2-1; V gene: TRBV5-8; clone size: .; CDR3 length: 15; D gene: TRBD2; CDR3 DNA: TGTGCCAGCATTAAGATAGCGGGGGGGCCTTATGAGCAGTTCTTC; CDR3 protein: CASIKIAGGPYEQFF
J gene: TRBJ2-7; V gene: TRBV28; clone size: .; CDR3 length: 16; D gene: .; CDR3 DNA: TGTGCCAGCAGTTCAATTGGGGGGTTTCGTTCCTACGAGCAGTACTTC; CDR3 protein: CASSSIGGFRSYEQYF
J gene: TRBJ2-7; V gene: TRBV5-1; clone size: .; CDR3 length: 15; D gene: .; CDR3 DNA: TGCGCCAGCAGCTTGGTAGACTTCGGATTGTACGAGCAGTACTTC; CDR3 protein: CASSLVDFGLYEQYF
J gene: TRBJ2-1; V gene: TRBV11-3; clone size: .; CDR3 length: 13; D gene: .; CDR3 DNA: TGTGCCAGCAGCTTAGAGATGGGAGTTGAGCAGTTCTTC; CDR3 protein: CASSLEMGVEQFF
J gene: TRBJ1-1; V gene: TRBV5-6; clone size: .; CDR3 length: 16; D gene: TRBD1; CDR3 DNA: TGTGCCAGCAGCTTGAGAGTTGGGACAGGGGTGGCTGAAGCTTTCTTT; CDR3 protein: CASSLRVGTGVAEAFF
J gene: TRBJ2-2; V gene: TRBV16; clone size: .; CDR3 length: 16; D gene: .; CDR3 DNA: TGTGCCAGCAGCCTATGGGGAGCAATAGGAACCGGGGAGCTGTTTTTT; CDR3 protein: CASSLWGAIGTGELFF
J gene: TRBJ2-7; V gene: TRBV28; clone size: .; CDR3 length: 12; D gene: .; CDR3 DNA: TGTGCCAGCTCTCTCTGGGGGGTCGAGCAGTACTTC; CDR3 protein: CASSLWGVEQYF
J gene: TRBJ1-2; V gene: TRBV14; clone size: .; CDR3 length: 15; D gene: .; CDR3 DNA: TGTGCCAGCAGCCCACGGTTGAGTGAGAACTATGGCTACACCTTC; CDR3 protein: CASSPRLSENYGYTF
J gene: TRBJ2-1; V gene: TRBV4-1; clone size: .; CDR3 length: 18; D gene: TRBD2; CDR3 DNA: TGCGCCAGCAGCCAAGGGTTGGGCGGGAGGGACCTTAATAATGAGCAGTTCTTC; CDR3 protein: CASSQGLGGRDLNNEQFF
J gene: TRBJ2-3; V gene: TRBV6-1; clone size: .; CDR3 length: 14; D gene: TRBD1; CDR3 DNA: TGTGCCAGCACTTGGGGGACAGGGACAGATACGCAGTATTTT; CDR3 protein: CASTWGTGTDTQYF
J gene: TRBJ1-3; V gene: TRBV29-1; clone size: .; CDR3 length: 13; D gene: .; CDR3 DNA: TGCAGCGTAATCACTAACTCTGGAAACACCATATATTTT; CDR3 protein: CSVITNSGNTIYF
J gene: TRBJ2-1; V gene: TRBV19; clone size: .; CDR3 length: 13; D gene: TRBD1; CDR3 DNA: TGTGCCACCCGGGACAGGGGGCGGGTTGAGCAGTTCTTC; CDR3 protein: CATRDRGRVEQFF
J gene: TRBJ2-5; V gene: TRBV7-2; clone size: .; CDR3 length: 14; D gene: .; CDR3 DNA: TGTGCCAGCAGCCAATACATGAGGATCGAGACCCAGTACTTC; CDR3 protein: CASSQYMRIETQYF
J gene: TRBJ2-7; V gene: TRBV7-9; clone size: .; CDR3 length: 13; D gene: .; CDR3 DNA: TGTGCCAGCAGCTTAACCGGTCCCTACGAGCAGTACTTC; CDR3 protein: CASSLTGPYEQYF
J gene: TRBJ2-7; V gene: TRBV5-4; clone size: .; CDR3 length: 15; D gene: TRBD1; CDR3 DNA: TGTGCCAGCAGCAGTCGGACAGGATACTCCTACGAGCAGTACTTC; CDR3 protein: CASSSRTGYSYEQYF
J gene: TRBJ2-2; V gene: TRBV28; clone size: .; CDR3 length: 14; D gene: .; CDR3 DNA: TGTGCCACCCAGGGCGTGGTTCGGACCGGGGAGCTGTTTTTT; CDR3 protein: CATQGVVRTGELFF
J gene: TRBJ1-5; V gene: TRBV15; clone size: .; CDR3 length: 17; D gene: .; CDR3 DNA: TGTGCCACCAGCAGGGATCAGGGTAGGCGGAAGAATCAGCCCCAGCATTTT; CDR3 protein: CATSRDQGRRKNQPQHF
J gene: TRBJ1-1; V gene: TRBV28; clone size: .; CDR3 length: 19; D gene: .; CDR3 DNA: TGTGCCAGCAGTTTAAATAGGTGGCAGGGAGGGGGGAAGAGTACTGAAGCTTTCTTT; CDR3 protein: CASSLNRWQGGGKSTEAFF
J gene: TRBJ2-7; V gene: TRBV5-1; clone size: .; CDR3 length: 13; D gene: TRBD2; CDR3 DNA: TGCGCCAGCAGCCTAGCGGGAGTGGACGAGCAGTACTTC; CDR3 protein: CASSLAGVDEQYF
J gene: TRBJ1-1; V gene: TRBV7-9; clone size: .; CDR3 length: 14; D gene: .; CDR3 DNA: TGTGCCAGCAGCTCCCGGGGGGCCAACACTGAAGCTTTCTTT; CDR3 protein: CASSSRGANTEAFF
J gene: TRBJ1-1; V gene: TRBV18; clone size: .; CDR3 length: 15; D gene: .; CDR3 DNA: TGTGCCAGCTCACCCCCCCTAGCCGGAAACACTGAAGCTTTCTTT; CDR3 protein: CASSPPLAGNTEAFF
J gene: TRBJ2-7; V gene: TRBV7-4; clone size: .; CDR3 length: 19; D gene: TRBD1; CDR3 DNA: TGTGCCAGCAGCTCAGTCCTCAGAGGGGACAGGGGGGCCTCCTACGAGCAGTACTTC; CDR3 protein: CASSSVLRGDRGASYEQYF
J gene: TRBJ2-7; V gene: TRBV7-2; clone size: .; CDR3 length: 14; D gene: TRBD1; CDR3 DNA: TGTGCCAGCAGCAGGGACAGGGGAGTAGGCGAGCAGTACTTC; CDR3 protein: CASSRDRGVGEQYF
J gene: TRBJ2-7; V gene: TRBV29-1; clone size: .; CDR3 length: 14; D gene: TRBD2; CDR3 DNA: TGCAGCGTTGTTCCGCTAGCGGGAGGTAGTGAGCAGTACTTC; CDR3 protein: CSVVPLAGGSEQYF
J gene: TRBJ1-1; V gene: TRBV7-6; clone size: few; CDR3 length: 13; D gene: .; CDR3 DNA: TGTGCCAGCAGCCCAGGGATGAACACTGAAGCTTTCTTT; CDR3 protein: CASSPGMNTEAFF
J gene: TRBJ1-6; V gene: TRBV5-5; clone size: .; CDR3 length: 19; D gene: TRBD1; CDR3 DNA: TGTGCCAGCAGTCGTTTGGGACAGGGGAGTAGCTCCTATAATTCACCCCTCCACTTT; CDR3 protein: CASSRLGQGSSSYNSPLHF
J gene: TRBJ2-2; V gene: TRBV7-9; clone size: .; CDR3 length: 15; D gene: .; CDR3 DNA: TGTGCCCCGAACCCCCACAGGGTGAGAACCGGGGAGCTGTTTTTT; CDR3 protein: CAPNPHRVRTGELFF
J gene: TRBJ1-2; V gene: TRBV6-1; clone size: .; CDR3 length: 13; D gene: TRBD1; CDR3 DNA: TGTGCCAGCGGACAGGTTAATAACTATGGCTACACCTTC; CDR3 protein: CASGQVNNYGYTF